The next 19 T cell receptor beta chains were all read from a single sample in a study of T cell responses to AZD1222 COVID-19 vaccine. Sequencing used immunoSEQ multiplex PCR; TCRdb keeps in-frame clones, though not all of them. The sample yields some 47,000 clones, over 80% seen once. The material was peripheral blood, obtained 28 days after the second AZD1222 dose. These receptors were obtained from an adult who received the AZD1222 COVID-19 vaccine.

This chain joins TRBV3-1 (or the pseudogene TRBV3-2) and TRBJ2-7; 8 bases are shared with TRBD2. CDR1 is LGHDT, CDR2 YNNKEL, per germline (reference sequence). CDR3 length: 15 residues. J lost 5 bases, V lost 3 bases, and 9 bases had no gene match. The CDR3 nucleotides read TGTGCCAGCAGCCACAGAAGCGGGAGTAGCCACGAGCAGTACTTC. Translation: CASSHRSGSSHEQYF.

This chain connects TRBV12-3 or TRBV12-4 to TRBJ2-3; no clear D gene. This CDR3 has 12 residues. Trimming pared 3 bases from V and 4 bases from J, leaving 5 bases between. Here the CDR3 reads CASSLMADTQYF. CDR3 bases: TGTGCCAGCAGTTTGATGGCAGATACGCAGTATTTT.

The chain couples TRBV19 to TRBJ1-6; no reliable D call. Germline CDR1 reads LNHDA; CDR2 reads SQIVND (reference sequence). The V end lost 6 bases, the J end lost 8 bases, and 11 bases lay between the germline ends. There are 13 residues in the CDR3. The CDR3 sequence is CASSPRRDSPLHF. In nucleotides, the CDR3 is TGTGCCAGTAGCCCTAGAAGGGATTCACCCCTCCACTTT.

This clone has just one count. V usage is TRBV2 and J usage is TRBJ2-3; tentatively, D is TRBD1 or TRBD2 (5 bases each). The CDR3 is 15 residues long. Per the germline V gene, CDR1 is SNHLY and CDR2 is FYNNEI. V was clipped by 7 bases and J by 1 base, with 15 bases between them. Here the CDR3 DNA reads TGTGCCAGCATGGGGGTAGCGCAAGGCACAGATACGCAGTATTTT. It translates to CASMGVAQGTDTQYF.

The CDR3 nucleotides read TGCGCCAGCAGTATTAGCGGGAGCGGGGAGCAGTTCTTC. This gives the protein CASSISGSGEQFF. The V call is TRBV10-2, the J call TRBJ2-1; 9 nucleotides match TRBD2. Germline V gives CDR1 WSHSY, CDR2 SAAADI. The CDR3 sequence is 13 residues long. V gave up 5 bases and J gave up 10 bases; unmatched junction bases: 6.

A word on this clone: This sample includes further DNA sequences coding for the same CDR3. CDR3 DNA sequence: TGCGCCAGCAGCTTGGGGTCGTCCGGGGAGCTGTTTTTT. It encodes CASSLGSSGELFF. The chain carries TRBV5-1 and TRBJ2-2, with D unclear. From germline, CDR1 is SGHRS and CDR2 YFSETQ. Trimming shortened V by 0 bases and J by 6 bases, and 6 bases separated the two germline ends. This CDR3 has 13 residues.

The table lists this clone with a count of one. J is TRBJ2-3 and V is TRBV2; the D call may be TRBD1 or TRBD2 (5 bases each). The CDR3 runs to 15 residues. The V and J ends lost 6 bases and 1 base respectively, with 14 bases between them. Per germline, CDR1 SNHLY and CDR2 FYNNEI. CDR3 sequence reads: CASRAAGTRTDTQYF. For the CDR3, the DNA is TGTGCCAGCAGGGCCGCCGGGACGCGCACAGATACGCAGTATTTT.

This clone was counted between two and nine times. V and J are TRBV6-5 and TRBJ1-5, with 11 nucleotides matching TRBD1. The CDR3 totals 15 residues. The V segment lost 6 bases and the J segment 4 bases; nucleotides outside the gene matches: 5. Germline CDR1 is MNHEY and CDR2 is SVGAGI. The CDR3 protein is CASSWTGGYNQPQHF. For the CDR3, the DNA is TGTGCCAGCAGCTGGACAGGGGGCTATAATCAGCCCCAGCATTTT.

This chain connects TRBV29-1 to TRBJ2-1; 7 positions agree with TRBD1. Looked up from germline, CDR1 is SQVTM and CDR2 is ANQGSEA. V shed 3 bases, J shed 2 bases, and the junction held 4 bases outside the gene matches. This CDR3 spans 14 amino acids. CDR3: CSVDVTGTYNEQFF. The CDR3 DNA sequence: TGCAGCGTTGATGTGACAGGGACCTACAATGAGCAGTTCTTC.

Comments on this clone: A read error may account for a junction end that differs from germline. The V call is TRBV7-7, the J call TRBJ2-1; 9 bases are shared with TRBD1. This CDR3 region has 18 residues. CDR1 and CDR2 (germline): SSHAT, FNYEAQ (reference sequence). For the CDR3, the DNA is TGTGCTAGCAGCTTACGCCCCCCACAGGGGGCAACCTACAATGAGCAGTTCTTC. As protein: CASSLRPPQGATYNEQFF.

J is TRBJ2-3 and V is TRBV9; maybe TRBD2 (5 bases). Germline CDR1 and CDR2: SGDLS and YYNGEE. Trimming removed 4 bases from V and 6 bases from J, with 12 bases in between. The CDR3 length is 13 residues. CDR3 nucleotide sequence: TGTGCCAGCAGCTCAGCTAGCTTCGATACGCAGTATTTT. Amino acids: CASSSASFDTQYF. Full variable domain (remainder filled in from reference TRBV9 and TRBJ2-3): DSGVTQTPKHLITATGQRVTLRCSPRSGDLSVYWYQQSLDQGLQFLIQYYNGEERAKGNILERFSAQQFPDLHSELNLSSLELGDSALYFCASSSASFDTQYFGPGTRLTVL.

There are a few counts of this clone. CDR3 bases: TGCGCCAGCAGCCGGACTAGCGGGACAGATACGCAGTATTTT. Protein: CASSRTSGTDTQYF. The rearrangement links TRBV5-1 to TRBJ2-3, with TRBD2 matching over 11 bases. This CDR3 contains 14 residues. V trimming: 4 bases; J trimming: 3 bases; junction bases outside the gene matches: 1. Germline loops: CDR1 SGHRS, CDR2 YFSETQ.

The V call is TRBV9, the J call TRBJ2-1; D is possibly TRBD2 (6 bases). V was trimmed by 6 bases and J by 0 bases, leaving 13 bases between them. The germline V gene has CDR1 SGDLS and CDR2 YYNGEE. CDR3 length: 15 amino acids. The CDR3 bases are TGTGCCAGCACCCCGGGACTTAACTCCTACAATGAGCAGTTCTTC. Translated: CASTPGLNSYNEQFF.

The V and J genes are TRBV5-5 and TRBJ2-2; either TRBD1 or TRBD2 may supply D (5 bases each). The CDR3 runs 15 residues. Trimming shortened V by 0 bases and J by 7 bases, and 13 bases separated the two germline ends. In germline, CDR1 is SGHKS, CDR2 YYEKEE (reference sequence). CDR3 coding DNA: TGTGCCAGCAGCTTGGCGCAGGGACGGGTCGGGGAGCTGTTTTTT. Translated, it gives CASSLAQGRVGELFF.

The rearrangement joins TRBV29-1 to TRBJ2-1; 9 bases fit TRBD1. J was trimmed by 7 bases and V by 6 bases; bases with no gene match: 10. The germline V gene encodes CDR1 SQVTM and CDR2 ANQGSEA. This CDR3 spans 14 amino acids. CDR3 amino acids: CSVAGQGILNEQFF. The CDR3 DNA reads TGCAGCGTCGCAGGACAGGGGATCCTTAATGAGCAGTTCTTC.

This clone was seen just once. This sequence joins TRBV7-3 and TRBJ2-1, with TRBD2 matching 12 bases. Trimming removed 5 bases from V and 7 bases from J; junction bases left unmatched: 3. The germline V gene encodes CDR1 SGHTA and CDR2 FQGTGA. This CDR3 is built from 14 residues. The DNA for the CDR3 is TGTGCCAGCAGCCCGACTAGCGGGAGTAATGAGCAGTTCTTC. This translates into CASSPTSGSNEQFF.

The chain recombines TRBV6-5 with TRBJ2-1, with 9 bases aligning to TRBD2. Germline V gene data show CDR1 as MNHEY and CDR2 as SVGAGI. The junction had 4 bases not matched to a gene; V was cut back by 5 bases and J by 2 bases. The CDR3 has 15 residues. The CDR3 coding sequence is TGTGCCAGCAGTACGACTAGCGGCCCCTACAATGAGCAGTTCTTC. This sequence encodes CASSTTSGPYNEQFF.

This clone was seen once. J is TRBJ2-1 and V is TRBV9; TRBD2 matches at 11 bases. V was pared by 0 bases and J by 7 bases, with 9 bases of the junction left unmatched. The CDR3 runs to 17 residues. Germline assignment: CDR1 SGDLS and CDR2 YYNGEE. In DNA, the CDR3 is TGTGCCAGCAGCGTAGATTCGGCTAGCGGGAGGAGGAATGAGCAGTTCTTC. Translation gives CASSVDSASGRRNEQFF.

This clone was seen only once. V is TRBV7-8 and J is TRBJ2-1, with 8 bases lining up with TRBD1. Germline CDR1 reads SGHVS; CDR2 reads FQNEAQ. The CDR3 runs to 14 residues. V dropped 3 bases and J dropped 9; count of bases not matched to a gene: 7. Here the CDR3 reads CASSFTQGAIEQFF. The CDR3, as DNA: TGTGCCAGCAGCTTTACCCAGGGGGCAATTGAGCAGTTCTTC.